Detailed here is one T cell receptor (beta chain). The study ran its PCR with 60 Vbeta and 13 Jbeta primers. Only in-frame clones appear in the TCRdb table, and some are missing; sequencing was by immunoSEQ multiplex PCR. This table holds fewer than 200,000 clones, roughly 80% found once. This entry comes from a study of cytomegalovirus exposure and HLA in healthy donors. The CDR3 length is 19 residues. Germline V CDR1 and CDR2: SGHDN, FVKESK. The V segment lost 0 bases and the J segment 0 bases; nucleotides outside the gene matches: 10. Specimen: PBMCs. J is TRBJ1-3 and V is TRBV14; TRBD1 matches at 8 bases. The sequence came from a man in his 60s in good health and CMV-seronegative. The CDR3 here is CASSQEKWDRPSSGNTIYF. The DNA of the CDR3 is TGTGCCAGCAGCCAAGAAAAATGGGACAGGCCTTCCTCTGGAAACACCATATATTTT.